These 5 T cell receptor beta chains were sequenced from one sample in a study of spatial heterogeneity in lung cancer. From the 5' RACE reads, TCRdb called clonotypes with MiXCR, one entry per CDR3 protein. The table shows about 14,000 distinct CDR3 sequences, with roughly a tenth occurring only once. As to time point: sample taken at primary tumor resection. Whole RNA, isolated from tumor, nontumor lung or frozen PBMC, was sequenced without prior sorting. The sample was PBMCs, taken at surgery. Receptors originate from a female donor with early-stage non-small cell lung cancer.

This chain joins TRBV6-2 or TRBV6-3 and TRBJ2-3; no clear D gene. This CDR3 region has 14 residues. V lost 2 bases and J lost 4, with 10 bases in between. CDR1 is MNHEY and CDR2 is SVGEGT in the germline V gene. CDR3 in amino acids: CASSYPPVPDTQYF. CDR3 nucleotide sequence: TGTGCCAGCAGTTACCCCCCCGTACCAGATACGCAGTATTTT.

This clonotype has a count of ten or more. J is TRBJ1-3 and V is TRBV2; D uncertain. CDR1 and CDR2 (germline): SNHLY, FYNNEI. With 7 bases removed from V and 9 bases from J, the gap between germline ends came to 16 bases. The CDR3 runs to 13 residues. The CDR3 loop is CASNLEMQSTIYF. For the CDR3, the DNA is TGTGCCAGCAACTTGGAGATGCAAAGCACCATATATTTT.

This clonotype was seen many times. The chain recombines TRBV20-1 with TRBJ1-4; possibly TRBD1 for D (5 bases). CDR3 length: 15 amino acids. The V gene's germline CDR1 is DFQATT and CDR2 SNEGSKA (reference sequence). With 0 bases removed from V and 0 bases from J, the gap between germline ends came to 8 bases. The CDR3: CSARDRAATNEKLFF. CDR3 nucleotide sequence: TGCAGTGCTAGAGACAGGGCAGCAACTAATGAAAAACTGTTTTTT.

This clonotype appeared many times. The chain employs TRBV7-9 and TRBJ2-2; D is unclear. The CDR3 runs to 13 residues. V was trimmed by 0 bases and J by 6 bases, leaving 5 bases between them. Germline CDR1 and CDR2: SEHNR and FQNEAQ (reference sequence). The CDR3 spells CASSLALPGELFF. The CDR3 DNA follows: TGTGCCAGCAGCTTAGCTTTGCCCGGGGAGCTGTTTTTT.

This clonotype was found many times. The V gene is TRBV10-1, the J gene TRBJ2-1, with D possibly being TRBD1 or TRBD2 (5 bases each). Trimming removed 2 bases from V and 4 bases from J, with 6 bases in between. There are 13 residues in the CDR3. Per the germline V gene, CDR1 is WNHNN and CDR2 is SYGVQD (reference sequence). Here the CDR3 reads CASSEGTYNEQFF. DNA for the CDR3: TGCGCCAGCAGTGAGGGGACGTACAATGAGCAGTTCTTC.